A selection of T cell receptor beta chains follows, all from one sample in a study of T cell clusters in autoimmune cytopenias. One entry per CDR3 protein, without DNA, is what TCRdb gives after re-calling the multiplex PCR reads. The data include 4,500 or so distinct CDR3 sequences; the top ten clones carry roughly 12%. In addition, the sample was reused for a study of T cell repertoires in aging, cancer and after chemotherapy.

The source material was peripheral blood. These receptors were collected from a human donor in good health. The CDR3 runs from the conserved cysteine through the conserved F or W. Rows give clone size only sometimes, using once, few, many, or a class for an expanded clone.

V gene	clone size	J gene	CDR3 protein
TRBV6-5	medium-sized	TRBJ1-1	CASWRMNTEAFF
TRBV18	medium-sized	TRBJ2-2	CASSRDRSELFF
TRBV4-2	-	TRBJ2-1	CASSQLLAGDEQFF
TRBV5-1	-	TRBJ2-5	CASSYGTSQETQYF
TRBV10-3	medium-sized	TRBJ1-2	CAIRYTEPNYGYTF
TRBV27	medium-sized	TRBJ2-7	CASSRWGVSGDEQYF
TRBV20-1	-	TRBJ2-6	CSARSSGSFGANVLTF
TRBV5-4	medium-sized	TRBJ2-2	CASSLGQAGELFF
TRBV7-9	medium-sized	TRBJ1-4	CASSLGQGVEKLFF
TRBV12-3/TRBV12-4	medium-sized	TRBJ2-3	CASSLPAGGPFSTDTQYF
TRBV18	medium-sized	TRBJ2-6	CASSPPTGFGANVLTF
TRBV6-4	medium-sized	TRBJ2-2	CASSDRDTGELFF
TRBV20-1	-	TRBJ2-2	CSASGQTLGRELFF
TRBV5-4	-	TRBJ1-3	CASSGTGKAGNTIYF
TRBV7-9	-	TRBJ2-3	CASSHSRTASTDTQYF
TRBV6-5	medium-sized	TRBJ1-1	CASSYLPDKSPEAFF
TRBV7-6	medium-sized	TRBJ2-1	CASSLADLKQFF
TRBV29-1	-	TRBJ2-3	CSVGGEHIQYFGAGTLTDTQYF
TRBV29-1	medium-sized	TRBJ1-3	CSVSGGQFSGNTIYF
TRBV19	medium-sized	TRBJ1-5	CASSIAAGLSNQPQHF
TRBV7-2	-	TRBJ2-3	CASTGLATDTQYF
TRBV18	-	TRBJ1-5	CASSLFRGSNQPQHF
TRBV12-3/TRBV12-4	-	TRBJ2-2	CASSIFRRGNTGELFF
TRBV5-1	medium-sized	TRBJ2-2	CASSLVTERELFF
TRBV15	-	TRBJ1-1	CATSLSQAINTEAFF
TRBV20-1	-	TRBJ2-1	CSADPGLAPNEQFF
TRBV7-2	medium-sized	TRBJ2-2	CASSLPSGSSTGELFF
TRBV15	-	TRBJ2-7	CATSRGFRTRGYEQYF
TRBV20-1	-	TRBJ1-4	CSAFPRTGANEKLFF